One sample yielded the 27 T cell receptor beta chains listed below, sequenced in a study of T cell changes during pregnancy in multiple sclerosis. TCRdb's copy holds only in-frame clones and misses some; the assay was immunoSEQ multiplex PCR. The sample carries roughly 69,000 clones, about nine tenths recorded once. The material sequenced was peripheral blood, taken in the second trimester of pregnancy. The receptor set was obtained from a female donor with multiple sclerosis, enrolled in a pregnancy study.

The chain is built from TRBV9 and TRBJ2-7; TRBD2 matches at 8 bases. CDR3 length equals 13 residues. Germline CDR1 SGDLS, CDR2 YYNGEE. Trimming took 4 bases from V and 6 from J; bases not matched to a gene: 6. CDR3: CASSSGLAPEQYF. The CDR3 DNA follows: TGTGCCAGCAGCTCAGGACTAGCACCCGAGCAGTACTTC.

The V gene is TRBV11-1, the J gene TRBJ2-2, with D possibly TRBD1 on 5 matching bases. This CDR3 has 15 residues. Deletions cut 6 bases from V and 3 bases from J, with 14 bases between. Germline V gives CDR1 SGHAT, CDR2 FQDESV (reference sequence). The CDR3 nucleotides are TGTGCCAGCAGAAGGGGCAGGGCGGACACCGGGGAGCTGTTTTTT. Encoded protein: CASRRGRADTGELFF.

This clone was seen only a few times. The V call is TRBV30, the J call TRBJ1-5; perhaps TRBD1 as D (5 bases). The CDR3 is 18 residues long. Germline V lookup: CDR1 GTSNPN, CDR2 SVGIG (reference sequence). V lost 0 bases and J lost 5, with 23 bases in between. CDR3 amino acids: CAWSVPPLTRGGDQPQHF. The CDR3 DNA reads TGTGCCTGGAGTGTACCGCCCCTGACAAGGGGAGGGGATCAGCCCCAGCATTTT. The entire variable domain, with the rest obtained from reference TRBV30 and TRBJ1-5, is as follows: SQTIHQWPATLVQPVGSPLSLECTVEGTSNPNLYWYRQAAGRGLQLLFYSVGIGQISSEVPQNLSASRPQDRQFILSSKKLLLSDSGFYLCAWSVPPLTRGGDQPQHFGDGTRLSIL.

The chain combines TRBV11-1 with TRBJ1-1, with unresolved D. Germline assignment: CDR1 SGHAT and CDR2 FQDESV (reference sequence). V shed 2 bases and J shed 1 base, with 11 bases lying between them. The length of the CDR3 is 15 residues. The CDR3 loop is CASSLSGYGNTEAFF. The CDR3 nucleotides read TGTGCCAGCAGCTTATCGGGATACGGGAACACTGAAGCTTTCTTT.

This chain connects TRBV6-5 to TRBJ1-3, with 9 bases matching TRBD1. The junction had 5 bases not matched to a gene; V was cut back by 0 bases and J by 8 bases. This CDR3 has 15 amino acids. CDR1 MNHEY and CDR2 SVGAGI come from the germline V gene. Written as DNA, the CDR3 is TGTGCCAGCAGTTACTCGGGGACAGGGACGGACACCATATATTTT. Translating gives CASSYSGTGTDTIYF.

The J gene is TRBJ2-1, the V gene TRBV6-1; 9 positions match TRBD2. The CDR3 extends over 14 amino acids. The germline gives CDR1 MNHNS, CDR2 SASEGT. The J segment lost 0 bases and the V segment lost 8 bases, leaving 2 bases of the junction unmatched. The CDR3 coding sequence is TGTGCCAGCTGGCGGGGGGGCTCCTACAATGAGCAGTTCTTC. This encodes CASWRGGSYNEQFF.

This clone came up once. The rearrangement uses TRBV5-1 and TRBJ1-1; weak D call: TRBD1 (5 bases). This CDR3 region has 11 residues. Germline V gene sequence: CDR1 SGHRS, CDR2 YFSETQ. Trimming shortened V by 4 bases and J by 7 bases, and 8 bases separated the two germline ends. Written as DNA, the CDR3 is TGCGCCAGCAGCCTAGGGGATGAAGCTTTCTTT. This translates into CASSLGDEAFF.

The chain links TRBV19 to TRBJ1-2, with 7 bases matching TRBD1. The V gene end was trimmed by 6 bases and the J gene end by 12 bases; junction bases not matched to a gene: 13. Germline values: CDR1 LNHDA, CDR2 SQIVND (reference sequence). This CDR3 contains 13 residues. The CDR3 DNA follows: TGTGCCAGTAGAGTCTCGGGACAGCTAACAAACACCTTC. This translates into CASRVSGQLTNTF. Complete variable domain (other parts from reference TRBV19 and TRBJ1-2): DGGITQSPKYLFRKEGQNVTLSCEQNLNHDAMYWYRQDPGQGLRLIYYSQIVNDFQKGDIAEGYSVSREKKESFPLTVTSAQKNPTAFYLCASRVSGQLTNTFGSGTRLTVV.

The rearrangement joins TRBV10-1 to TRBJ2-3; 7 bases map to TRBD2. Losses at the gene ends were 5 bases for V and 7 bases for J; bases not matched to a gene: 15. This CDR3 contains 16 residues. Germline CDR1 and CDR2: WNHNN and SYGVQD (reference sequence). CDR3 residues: CASSRFDSGGVYTQYF. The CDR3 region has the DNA TGCGCCAGCAGTCGCTTCGATTCGGGAGGAGTTTATACGCAGTATTTT.

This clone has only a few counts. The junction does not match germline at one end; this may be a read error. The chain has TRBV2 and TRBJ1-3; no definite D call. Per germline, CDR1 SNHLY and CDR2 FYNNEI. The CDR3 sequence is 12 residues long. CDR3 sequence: CASSEVPRIADF. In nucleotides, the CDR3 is TGTGCCAGCAGTGAAGTACCCCGGATCGCGGATTTT.

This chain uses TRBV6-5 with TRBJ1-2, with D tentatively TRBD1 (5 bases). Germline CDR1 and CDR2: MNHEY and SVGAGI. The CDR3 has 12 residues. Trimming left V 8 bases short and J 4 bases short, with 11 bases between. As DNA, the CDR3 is TGTGCCAGCTCGGAGGGGACCTATGGCTACACCTTC. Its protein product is CASSEGTYGYTF.

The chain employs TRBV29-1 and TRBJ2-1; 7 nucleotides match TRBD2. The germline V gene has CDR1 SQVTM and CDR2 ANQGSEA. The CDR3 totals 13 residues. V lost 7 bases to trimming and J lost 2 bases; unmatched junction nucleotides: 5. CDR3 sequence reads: CSAGGGAYNEQFF. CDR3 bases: TGCAGCGCTGGCGGGGGTGCCTACAATGAGCAGTTCTTC.

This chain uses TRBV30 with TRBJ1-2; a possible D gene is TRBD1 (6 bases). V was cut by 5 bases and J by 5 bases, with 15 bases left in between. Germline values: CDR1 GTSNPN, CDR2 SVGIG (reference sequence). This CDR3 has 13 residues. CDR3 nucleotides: TGTGCCTGGCACCGGGACAATTCATATGGCTACACCTTC. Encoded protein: CAWHRDNSYGYTF.

The CDR3 reads CASSSQLVVRDNEQFF. DNA of the CDR3: TGTGCCAGCAGCTCCCAACTAGTAGTTAGGGACAATGAGCAGTTCTTC. This chain connects TRBV9 to TRBJ2-1, with D possibly TRBD2 on 5 matching bases. CDR3 length equals 16 residues. Germline values: CDR1 SGDLS, CDR2 YYNGEE. V was trimmed by 4 bases and J by 5 bases, leaving 19 bases between them.

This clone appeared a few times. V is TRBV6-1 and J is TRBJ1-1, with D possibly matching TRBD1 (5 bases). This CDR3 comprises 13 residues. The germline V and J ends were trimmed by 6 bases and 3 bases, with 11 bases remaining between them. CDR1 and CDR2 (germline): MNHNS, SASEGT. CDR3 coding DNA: TGTGCCAGCAGCCAGGGAATTGACACTGAAGCTTTCTTT. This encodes CASSQGIDTEAFF.

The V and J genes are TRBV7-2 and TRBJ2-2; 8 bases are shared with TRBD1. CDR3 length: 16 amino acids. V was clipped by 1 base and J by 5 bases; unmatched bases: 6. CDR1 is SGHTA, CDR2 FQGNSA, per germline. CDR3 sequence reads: CASSLGDRGRTGELFF. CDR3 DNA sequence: TGTGCCAGCAGCTTAGGTGACAGGGGAAGAACCGGGGAGCTGTTTTTT.

The CDR3 DNA reads as TGTGCCAGTAGTGCGCCCGCAGGGGGCTCGTACGAGCAGTACTTC. Protein product: CASSAPAGGSYEQYF. This chain uses TRBV19 with TRBJ2-7, with 8 positions matching TRBD1. The CDR3 sequence is 15 residues long. V shed 5 bases, J shed 4 bases, and the junction held 10 bases outside the gene matches. From germline, CDR1 is LNHDA and CDR2 SQIVND (reference sequence).

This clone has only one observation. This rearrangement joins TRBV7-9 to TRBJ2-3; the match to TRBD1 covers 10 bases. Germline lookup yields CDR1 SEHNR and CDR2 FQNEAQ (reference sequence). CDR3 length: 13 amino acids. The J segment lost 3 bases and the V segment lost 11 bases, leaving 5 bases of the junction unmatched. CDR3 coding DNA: TGTGCCGTAAGGGACAGGGGAACAGATACGCAGTATTTT. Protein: CAVRDRGTDTQYF.

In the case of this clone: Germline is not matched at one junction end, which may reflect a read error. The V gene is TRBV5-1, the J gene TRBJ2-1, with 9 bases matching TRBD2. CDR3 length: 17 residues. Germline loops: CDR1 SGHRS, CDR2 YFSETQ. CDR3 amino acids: CASSWGGGLAGYNKQFF. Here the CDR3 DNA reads TGCGCCAGCAGCTGGGGGGGCGGGCTAGCGGGGTACAATAAGCAGTTCTTC.

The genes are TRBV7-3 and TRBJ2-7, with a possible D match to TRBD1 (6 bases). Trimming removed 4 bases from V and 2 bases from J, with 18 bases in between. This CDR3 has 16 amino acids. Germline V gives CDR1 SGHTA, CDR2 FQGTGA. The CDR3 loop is CASSSQTTTGTYEQYF. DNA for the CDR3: TGTGCCAGCAGCTCTCAAACCACGACAGGAACCTACGAGCAGTACTTC.

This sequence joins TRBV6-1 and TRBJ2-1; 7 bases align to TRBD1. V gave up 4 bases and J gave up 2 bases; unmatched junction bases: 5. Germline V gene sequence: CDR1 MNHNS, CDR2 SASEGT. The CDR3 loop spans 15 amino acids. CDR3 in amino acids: CASSAYRGPYNEQFF. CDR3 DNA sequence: TGTGCCAGCAGTGCCTACAGGGGTCCCTACAATGAGCAGTTCTTC.

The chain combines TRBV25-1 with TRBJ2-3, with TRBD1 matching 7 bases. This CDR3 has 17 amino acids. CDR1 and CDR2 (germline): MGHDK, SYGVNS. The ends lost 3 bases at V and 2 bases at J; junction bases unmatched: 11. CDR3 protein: CASSDSRQGTYTDTQYF. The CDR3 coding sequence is TGTGCCAGCAGTGATTCCCGACAGGGAACTTACACAGATACGCAGTATTTT.

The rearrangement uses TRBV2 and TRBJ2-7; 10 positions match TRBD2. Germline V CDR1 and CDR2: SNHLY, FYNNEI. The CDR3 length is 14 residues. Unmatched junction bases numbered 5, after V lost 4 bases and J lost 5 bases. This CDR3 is CASSVLAGEDEQYF. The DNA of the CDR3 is TGTGCCAGCAGTGTGCTAGCGGGAGAAGACGAGCAGTACTTC.

The CDR3 DNA sequence: TGTGCCAGCCGAACGCGGGGGGGCCAAGAGACCCAGTACTTC. Translated, it gives CASRTRGGQETQYF. The chain carries TRBV13 and TRBJ2-5, with 9 bases that match TRBD2. CDR3 length equals 14 residues. V dropped 8 bases and J dropped 1; count of bases not matched to a gene: 5. Germline values: CDR1 PRHDT, CDR2 FYEKMQ (reference sequence).

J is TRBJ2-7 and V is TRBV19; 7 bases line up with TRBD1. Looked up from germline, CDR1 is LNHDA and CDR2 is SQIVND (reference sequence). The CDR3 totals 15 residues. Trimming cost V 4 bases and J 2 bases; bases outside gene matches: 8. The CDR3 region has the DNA TGTGCCAGTAGTAGTGGGGACAGCGTCACCTACGAGCAGTACTTC. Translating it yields CASSSGDSVTYEQYF.

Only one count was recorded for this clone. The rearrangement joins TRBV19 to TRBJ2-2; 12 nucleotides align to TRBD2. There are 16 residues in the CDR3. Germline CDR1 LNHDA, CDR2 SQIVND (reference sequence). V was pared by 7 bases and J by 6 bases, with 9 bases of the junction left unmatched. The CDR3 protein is CASNPSGRAWAGELFF. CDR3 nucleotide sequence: TGTGCCAGTAACCCTAGCGGGAGGGCCTGGGCCGGGGAGCTGTTTTTT.

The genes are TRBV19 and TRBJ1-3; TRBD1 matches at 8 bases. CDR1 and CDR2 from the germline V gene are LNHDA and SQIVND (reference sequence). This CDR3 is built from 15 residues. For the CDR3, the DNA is TGTGCTTCCTGGGACAGGCCGGACTCTGGAAACACCATATATTTT. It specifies CASWDRPDSGNTIYF.